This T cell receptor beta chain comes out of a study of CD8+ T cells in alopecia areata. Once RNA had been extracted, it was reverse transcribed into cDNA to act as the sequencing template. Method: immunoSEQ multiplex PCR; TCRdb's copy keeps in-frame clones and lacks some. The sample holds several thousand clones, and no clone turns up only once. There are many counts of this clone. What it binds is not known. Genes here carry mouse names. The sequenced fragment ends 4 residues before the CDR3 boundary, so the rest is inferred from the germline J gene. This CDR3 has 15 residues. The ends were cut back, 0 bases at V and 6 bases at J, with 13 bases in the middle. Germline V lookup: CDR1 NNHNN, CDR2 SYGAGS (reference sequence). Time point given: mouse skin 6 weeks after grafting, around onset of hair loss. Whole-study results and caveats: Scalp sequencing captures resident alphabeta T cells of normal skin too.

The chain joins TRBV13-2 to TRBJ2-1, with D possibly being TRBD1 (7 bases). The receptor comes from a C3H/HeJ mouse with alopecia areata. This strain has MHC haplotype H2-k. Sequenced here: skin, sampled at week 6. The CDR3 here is CASGDDGRGLAEQFF. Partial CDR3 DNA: TGTGCCAGCGGTGATGATGGGAGGGGGCTTGCT.